One and the same sample provided the 28 T cell receptor beta chains below, sequenced in a study of early T cells in non-severe SARS-CoV-2 infection. Each CDR3 protein gets one entry after TCRdb re-called the 5' RACE reads with MiXCR. The sample includes around 56,000 distinct CDR3 sequences, about 7.6% seen only once; the top ten take roughly a tenth. The specimen was whole blood, collected at baseline. The source is an adult who was a healthcare worker with PCR-confirmed SARS-CoV-2 infection or an uninfected control (not recorded which).

The J gene is TRBJ2-5, the V gene TRBV29-1, with TRBD2 identical over 7 bases. The V segment lost 3 bases and the J segment 4 bases; nucleotides outside the gene matches: 11. Per the germline V gene, CDR1 is SQVTM and CDR2 is ANQGSEA. The CDR3 loop spans 15 amino acids. The CDR3 loop reads CSVERGSGVSETQYF. CDR3 DNA sequence: TGCAGCGTTGAGCGCGGGAGCGGGGTGTCAGAGACCCAGTACTTC.

This clonotype was counted only a few times. J is TRBJ1-1 and V is TRBV4-1, with unresolved D. V lost 0 bases and J lost 5, with 7 bases in between. The germline V gene has CDR1 MGHRA and CDR2 YSYEKL. This CDR3 is 13 amino acids long. The CDR3: CASSQDAGTEAFF. CDR3 bases: TGCGCCAGCAGCCAAGATGCAGGTACTGAAGCTTTCTTT.

The V and J genes are TRBV19 and TRBJ2-3; 12 nucleotides align to TRBD2. There are 16 residues in the CDR3. The V gene end was trimmed by 4 bases and the J gene end by 5 bases; junction bases not matched to a gene: 7. Germline values: CDR1 LNHDA, CDR2 SQIVND (reference sequence). CDR3 residues: CASSTRLAGVGDTQYF. CDR3 nucleotide sequence: TGTGCCAGTAGTACCAGACTAGCGGGAGTTGGAGATACGCAGTATTTT.

This clonotype was seen repeatedly, ten times or more. The V call is TRBV5-4, the J call TRBJ2-7; the match to TRBD1 covers 10 bases. The CDR3 runs to 16 residues. Trimming cost V 4 bases and J 2 bases; bases outside gene matches: 9. Germline V CDR1 and CDR2: SGHNT, YYREEE (reference sequence). Written as DNA, the CDR3 is TGTGCCAGCAGCACGGCGCCGGGACAGGGGCCCTACGAGCAGTACTTC. It is translated as CASSTAPGQGPYEQYF.

The table lists this clonotype with many counts. V and J are TRBV29-1 and TRBJ1-3; TRBD1 matches 11 bases. Germline V gene lookup returns CDR1 SQVTM and CDR2 ANQGSEA. This CDR3 has 14 amino acids. V was pared by 5 bases and J by 4 bases, with 4 bases of the junction left unmatched. The CDR3 sequence is CSVRTGGGGNTIYF. For the CDR3, the DNA is TGCAGCGTTCGGACAGGGGGCGGAGGAAACACCATATATTTT.

Concerning this clonotype: An end of the junction does not agree with germline; a read error may underlie this. The genes are TRBV6-1 and TRBJ2-1; 7 bases are shared with TRBD2. The CDR3 extends over 12 amino acids. Germline CDR1 MNHNS, CDR2 SASEGT. This CDR3 reads CASSVDRDYQDF. The CDR3 bases are TGTGCCAGCAGTGTCGACCGGGACTACCAAGACTTC.

The chain couples TRBV24-1 to TRBJ2-1, with D perhaps TRBD1 or TRBD2 (5 bases each). Trimming removed 2 bases at V and 4 bases at J, with 14 bases between. CDR1 and CDR2 from the germline V gene are KGHDR and SFDVKD. This CDR3 is built from 16 residues. CDR3 DNA: TGTGCCACCAGTGATTCATTGGGGGTGGGGTACAATGAGCAGTTCTTC. Its translation: CATSDSLGVGYNEQFF.

This clonotype was counted only a few times. The chain carries TRBV10-3 and TRBJ2-3; TRBD2 matches at 7 bases. Germline CDR1 is ENHRY and CDR2 is SYGVKD. The CDR3 runs 15 residues. With V trimmed by 5 bases and J by 5 bases, 10 bases remained unmatched. CDR3 DNA: TGTGCCATCAGTCCTGAACGCGGGAGAATAGATACGCAGTATTTT. Amino acids: CAISPERGRIDTQYF.

This clonotype has ten or more counts. V gene TRBV20-1 combines with J gene TRBJ2-5; 8 nucleotides line up with TRBD2. The CDR3 is 14 residues long. Per germline, CDR1 DFQATT and CDR2 SNEGSKA (reference sequence). The CDR3 is CRPSGSVPQETQYF. In nucleotides, the CDR3 is TGCCGGCCTAGCGGGTCCGTACCCCAAGAGACCCAGTACTTC.

The table lists this clonotype with many counts. The chain combines TRBV6-2 or TRBV6-3 with TRBJ2-7, with D perhaps TRBD2 (6 bases). This CDR3 region has 14 residues. Trimming cost V 2 bases and J 4 bases, with 12 bases left between them. In germline, CDR1 is MNHEY, CDR2 SVGEGT. Written as DNA, the CDR3 is TGTGCCAGCAGTTACCGACTAGGCCTGTACGAGCAGTACTTC. Protein sequence: CASSYRLGLYEQYF.

The chain carries TRBV5-1 and TRBJ2-5; maybe TRBD2 (5 bases). Germline V gene lookup returns CDR1 SGHRS and CDR2 YFSETQ. V was cut by 5 bases and J by 9 bases, with 14 bases left in between. The CDR3 length is 12 residues. Written as DNA, the CDR3 is TGCGCCAGCAGTCTGGTTTACGGGGCCCAGTACTTC. It codes for CASSLVYGAQYF. The whole variable domain, filled in from reference TRBV5-1 and TRBJ2-5, reads KAGVTQTPRYLIKTRGQQVTLSCSPISGHRSVSWYQQTPGQGLQFLFEYFSETQRNKGNFPGRFSGRQFSNSRSEMNVSTLELGDSALYLCASSLVYGAQYFGPGTRLLVL.

This clonotype has more than one count but fewer than ten. This chain joins TRBV7-2 and TRBJ2-7; D gene ambiguous. Germline-derived CDR1 and CDR2 are SGHTA and FQGNSA. Trimming pared 5 bases from V and 3 bases from J, leaving 11 bases between. The CDR3 is made up of 13 amino acids. The CDR3 coding sequence is TGTGCCAGCAGCCCCGGTCGTGTCTACGAGCAGTACTTC. This codes for CASSPGRVYEQYF.

This clonotype was recorded many times. The CDR3 reads CASSLPGGGDTQYF. CDR3 nucleotide sequence: TGTGCCAGCAGTTTACCCGGGGGTGGAGATACGCAGTATTTT. The genes are TRBV12-3 or TRBV12-4 and TRBJ2-3, with D maybe TRBD2 (6 bases). Trimming took off 2 bases at V and 5 bases at J, with 11 bases between the two ends. This CDR3 is 14 amino acids long.

The rearrangement links TRBV20-1 to TRBJ2-7, with a weak D call TRBD1 (6 bases). CDR3 length: 13 residues. Per germline, CDR1 DFQATT and CDR2 SNEGSKA (reference sequence). Trimming took 0 bases from V and 3 from J, leaving 9 bases between them. This chain's CDR3 is CSARDRGVYEQYF. The CDR3 nucleotides read TGCAGTGCTAGAGACAGGGGAGTCTACGAGCAGTACTTC.

The chain links TRBV10-3 to TRBJ2-5; 13 nucleotides match TRBD2. V gave up 7 bases and J gave up 5 bases; unmatched junction bases: 7. Germline CDR1 reads ENHRY; CDR2 reads SYGVKD. This CDR3 is built from 15 residues. In DNA form, the CDR3 reads TGTGCCATCAATACCGGGACTAGCGGGACGGAGACCCAGTACTTC. Its protein is CAINTGTSGTETQYF.

Notes on this clonotype: Germline is not matched at one junction end, which may reflect a read error. The rearrangement joins TRBV7-9 to TRBJ2-3; D might be TRBD1 or TRBD2, each matching 5 bases. CDR1 and CDR2 (germline): SEHNR, FQNEAQ (reference sequence). The CDR3 runs 15 residues. Here the CDR3 DNA reads TGTGCCAACAGCTTAGCGTCAGGGACCACAGATACGCAGTATTTT. This translates into CANSLASGTTDTQYF.

The sample holds many counts of this clonotype. The V and J genes are TRBV10-3 and TRBJ2-2, with D unresolved. This CDR3 region has 15 residues. Trimming took 0 bases from V and 0 from J, leaving 5 bases between them. CDR1 and CDR2 from the germline V gene are ENHRY and SYGVKD. The CDR3 loop is CAISESVANTGELFF. As DNA, the CDR3 is TGTGCCATCAGTGAGTCAGTCGCGAACACCGGGGAGCTGTTTTTT.

This clonotype has a handful of counts. The chain uses TRBV21-1 and TRBJ2-7. TRBV21-1 is classified as a pseudogene. The CDR3 is 11 amino acids. The CDR3 DNA reads as TGTGCCAGCACTATATTCTACGAGCAGTACTTC. This gives the protein CASTIFYEQYF.

The chain combines TRBV29-1 with TRBJ2-7, with TRBD2 matching over 8 bases. The CDR3 runs 13 residues. Germline V gene lookup returns CDR1 SQVTM and CDR2 ANQGSEA. V lost 6 bases and J lost 7; bases outside the gene matches: 11. CDR3 nucleotide sequence: TGCAGCGTCGGACTAGCAGGAAGTGAGGAGCAGTACTTC. This sequence encodes CSVGLAGSEEQYF.

This clonotype has only a few counts. The CDR3: CASSWTGANTGELFF. In DNA, the CDR3 is TGTGCCAGCAGCTGGACAGGGGCGAACACCGGGGAGCTGTTTTTT. The chain carries TRBV5-4 and TRBJ2-2; TRBD1 matches 9 bases. This CDR3 is built from 15 residues. Trimming took 3 bases from V and 0 from J; bases not matched to a gene: 0. CDR1 and CDR2 (germline): SGHNT, YYREEE (reference sequence).

The rearrangement links TRBV7-8 to TRBJ2-5; D is possibly TRBD1 (6 bases). Germline V gives CDR1 SGHVS, CDR2 FQNEAQ. The CDR3 spans 16 residues. V lost 2 bases, J lost 2 bases, and 15 bases lay in between. CDR3 amino acids: CASSLLSGRGQETQYF. DNA of the CDR3: TGTGCCAGCAGCTTATTGTCTGGCAGGGGACAAGAGACCCAGTACTTC.

This clonotype appeared many times. This sequence joins TRBV18 and TRBJ2-7; 11 nucleotides align to TRBD2. The CDR3 is 14 residues long. The V gene end was trimmed by 6 bases and the J gene end by 4 bases; junction bases not matched to a gene: 5. Germline loops: CDR1 KGHSH, CDR2 LQKENI. The CDR3 spells CASSVGLAGYEQYF. CDR3 in DNA: TGTGCCAGCTCCGTAGGACTAGCGGGTTACGAGCAGTACTTC.

J is TRBJ2-7 and V is TRBV7-9; 14 bases fit TRBD2. V gave up 5 bases and J gave up 7 bases; unmatched junction bases: 7. Germline V gene lookup returns CDR1 SEHNR and CDR2 FQNEAQ (reference sequence). The CDR3 has 15 amino acids. This CDR3 reads CASSLTSGGAWEQYF. The CDR3 nucleotides are TGTGCCAGCAGCCTGACTAGCGGGGGGGCCTGGGAGCAGTACTTC.

This sequence joins TRBV4-1 and TRBJ1-5; no clear D gene. CDR3 length: 14 amino acids. CDR1 is MGHRA and CDR2 is YSYEKL in the germline V gene. The V gene lost 0 bases and the J gene lost 0 bases, with 3 bases spanning the gap. The CDR3 DNA follows: TGCGCCAGCAGCCAAGAAAGTAGCAATCAGCCCCAGCATTTT. Amino acid sequence: CASSQESSNQPQHF.

V and J are TRBV28 and TRBJ2-7; D is undetermined. CDR1 and CDR2 (germline): MDHEN, SYDVKM. V lost 6 bases to trimming and J lost 5 bases, with 5 bases between them. The length of the CDR3 is 10 residues. The CDR3: CASSRDEQYF. In nucleotides, the CDR3 is TGTGCCAGCAGCCGTGACGAGCAGTACTTC. The entire variable domain, with the rest obtained from reference TRBV28 and TRBJ2-7, is as follows: DVKVTQSSRYLVKRTGEKVFLECVQDMDHENMFWYRQDPGLGLRLIYFSYDVKMKEKGDIPEGYSVSREKKERFSLILESASTNQTSMYLCASSRDEQYFGPGTRLTVT.

This clonotype has only a few counts. This rearrangement joins TRBV12-3 or TRBV12-4 to TRBJ2-3, with D tentatively TRBD1 or TRBD2 (5 bases each). V dropped 5 bases and J dropped 2 bases, with 11 bases sitting between them. This CDR3 is 14 amino acids long. CDR3 coding DNA: TGTGCCAGCAGTACCGGGACGATCACAGATACGCAGTATTTT. Its translation is CASSTGTITDTQYF.

This clonotype was found many times. The chain couples TRBV9 to TRBJ2-7; D unclear. Germline values: CDR1 SGDLS, CDR2 YYNGEE. The CDR3 spans 13 residues. V gave up 4 bases and J gave up 0 bases, with 8 bases separating them. Here the CDR3 reads CASSPPTSYEQYF. In nucleotides, the CDR3 is TGTGCCAGCAGCCCCCCGACCTCCTACGAGCAGTACTTC.

The chain carries TRBV28 and TRBJ2-7, with TRBD2 matching 7 bases. The junction had 11 bases not matched to a gene; V was cut back by 6 bases and J by 0 bases. Germline CDR1 and CDR2: MDHEN and SYDVKM. This CDR3 has 16 residues. CDR3 nucleotides: TGTGCCAGCAGCTCCGGGGGTCTAGCGGTCTCCTACGAGCAGTACTTC. It codes for CASSSGGLAVSYEQYF.